This T cell receptor beta chain was sequenced in a study of cytomegalovirus exposure and HLA in healthy donors listed by TCRdb under 2017. About the full investigation: In an earlier analysis of under 600 of the donors, approximately 300 Gb of sequence data and 120 million or so unique TCR beta sequences from about 190 million T cells were reported. Roughly 300 gigabases of sequencing data and approximately 84 million unique TCR sequences were included in an early release covering 550 to 650 HLA-typed donors. In the later analysis, no new phenotypic data were used to find candidate immune exposures; instead, reliance was placed on TCR beta sequences and their occurrence across donors. The study aimed to test whether signatures of past pathogen exposure could be identified by cataloging public T cell receptors. Donor age, sex, ethnicity and CMV serostatus were collected together with the repertoire data. Besides the first cohort of some 670 subjects, a separate validation cohort made up of roughly 120 different subjects was used. On average, 235,054 unique TCR beta nucleotide sequences were sequenced per donor among 398 genotyped donors of the cohort, with about 19% of those sequences being non-productive. To study patterns of TCR occurrence, a later analysis re-analyzed previously published TCR beta repertoires from just over 650 donors and added high-resolution HLA genotyping. All discovery cohort repertoires had been generated using a single sequencing platform. High-throughput TCR immunosequencing, statistical association of individual TCRs with disease status, and machine learning were combined to predict cytomegalovirus infection status. Four or five DR-DQ haplotypes were treated as single units for association and clustering because of strong linkage in the cohort. Using immunosequencing, the study profiled T cell repertoires from 640 or so subjects and related those repertoires to cytomegalovirus serostatus. Among the approximately 420 genotyped donors, approximately 81% belonged to the genetic ancestry cluster associated with self-reported Caucasian donors. The number of donors typed differed by locus, with 629-630 for A, B, C, DRB1 and DQB1, roughly 520 for DQA1, over 600 for DPA1, and under 490 for DPB1. HLA typing covered class I and class II loci at four-digit resolution. An earlier analysis of roughly 600 of the donors used high-throughput TCR beta sequencing to judge whether each TCR beta V gene segment behaved as functional or pseudogenic. A later genetic analysis took genome-wide SNP genotypes for about three fifths of the 666 donors and used that subset as a discovery cohort. The paper's findings and limits, for the study overall: Because counts were too low, some 17 rarely observed V segments, including chromosome 9 orphons, were excluded from the earlier analysis of fewer than 650 of the donors. Most TCR sequences were seen in very few donors, while some public TCRs were found in many individuals. In vitro tests confirmed that a few of the cytomegalovirus-associated TCR beta chains recognize cytomegalovirus antigens. According to a later analysis, parvovirus B19, influenza, CMV and Epstein-Barr virus appeared linked to several top co-occurrence clusters. Roughly uniform sequencing depth across donors was assumed in presence/absence analyses, although this assumption may not hold. In a later analysis, HLA-associated TCR beta chains were found to be more clonally expanded and to have lower generation probabilities than equally common non-associated chains. Assigning TCR associations to individual alleles was difficult when HLA alleles, especially DR and DQ, strongly co-occurred. An association between a missense DCLRE1C variant and V-gene and J-gene trimming of TCR beta chains was found in a later genetic analysis and replicated in an independent cohort. The cohort was sequenced for TCR beta chains only, and without alpha or paired-chain data the features that could be detected were limited. Because HLA typing was unavailable for some donors at each locus, only the typed subset was used in association tests. A cluster of highly shared sequence variants was judged likely to be a technical artifact of the sequencing pipeline. A later analysis found that TCR association rates varied across HLA loci, with DRB1 alleles showing the most associated TCRs and HLA-C alleles the fewest. The only immune exposure information available for the cohort was CMV serostatus. A further reported finding was that TCR beta sequences accurately predicted the HLA-A and HLA-B alleles for most subjects in the first cohort. An earlier analysis of 587 of the donors showed that most TCR beta V segments appeared in productive rearrangements either about 87% or about 30% of the time, which broadly matched IMGT annotations. A later genetic analysis reported fewer N-insertions in productive TCRs among donors in an Asian-associated ancestry cluster than the approximately 700-donor mean. Specific HLA alleles were associated with roughly 16,000 TCR beta sequences at a false discovery rate of 0.05 in a later analysis. The study gave a list of 150 to 200 TCR beta chains associated with cytomegalovirus. Some IMGT-functional V segments, including TRBV6-2 and TRBV6-3, could not be distinguished by the 87-base-pair reads and were therefore excluded. The authors suggested that the approach could potentially be generalized to other disease states and immunological phenotypes. A later analysis found that most CMV-associated TCR beta chains appeared HLA-restricted, with HLA associations seemingly driven largely by CMV exposure. The classifier was reported to diagnose cytomegalovirus status with high specificity and sensitivity in both the original and validation cohorts. Correlated functional status among segregating V segments might be attributable to linkage disequilibrium, but an unknown experimental factor could not be ruled out.

The cohort consisted of 600 or so healthy bone marrow donors. At the time of sampling, every cohort member was nominally healthy, though immune exposures that went unrecorded were likely present. The donor was CMV seronegative and belonged to the group of 352 seronegative cohort members. A peripheral blood sample was provided by each donor, and peripheral blood mononuclear cells were used for TCR beta sequencing. The Qiagen DNeasy Blood Extraction Kit was used to extract genomic DNA from the blood cell samples. CDR1 and CDR2, per the germline V gene (reference sequence), are GTSNPN and SVGIG. Measured from the cysteine to the phenylalanine, the CDR3 is 12 residues long. CDR3 DNA is the only sequence kept; it has 36 bases, read in frame from the first base. Relative to germline, V is 1 base shorter and J is 4 bases shorter, with 7 bases between their ends. About this clone itself: Its binding antigen is unknown. No much larger clone is present one base from it, and per-base qualities are unavailable.

Libraries came from the immunoSEQ multiplex PCR assay. For the multiplex PCR, a mixture combining 60 forward primers for TCR Vbeta segments and 13 reverse primers for TCR Jbeta segments was used. Amplification of the CDR3 region of rearranged TCR beta genes was performed with a multiplex PCR assay on genomic DNA. Amplified TCR beta libraries were sequenced as 87-base-pair reads on the Illumina HiSeq System. The original pipeline was this. A later analysis tallied roughly 78 million unique TCR beta chains across the 660 or so repertoires, and about 10 million of those chains were shared by two or more donors. To remove PCR and sequencing errors, raw reads were error-corrected and collapsed into unique sequences using a nearest-neighbor algorithm that merged closely related sequences. CDR3 sequences were aligned to IMGT reference sequences to assign V, D and J gene segments. For a sequence to be retained, a match of at least six nucleotides was required to both a V gene segment and a J gene segment. Rearrangements were called productive when the CDR3 lacked stop codons and stayed in frame with V and J; all others were non-productive. Following IMGT convention, CDR3 was defined as the stretch from the second conserved V-encoded cysteine to the conserved J-encoded phenylalanine. The earlier analysis of 500 to 750 of the donors excluded any sequence lacking an unambiguous match to a single V gene segment. In an earlier analysis of a few hundred of the donors, V segments were called functional above 56.7% productive rearrangements and were called segregating when the between-donor standard deviation exceeded 5%. To diagnose cytomegalovirus status from the catalog of TCR beta chain sequences, a statistical classification framework was built. A later analysis assigned V and J genes by comparing TCR nucleotide sequences with IMGT/GENE-DB human TR gene sequences. The TCRdist pipeline was used in a later analysis to assign CDR3 sequences and most-parsimonious VDJ recombination scenarios. A later analysis defined each TCR beta chain by its CDR3 amino acid sequence plus V-gene family, and excluded reads lacking a unique V-gene family. In a later analysis, around 600 highly shared, low-generation-probability nucleotide sequences were removed to address suspected cross-contamination and a sequencing artifact. In a later analysis, a clonal expansion index was calculated for each public chain from normalized within-repertoire ranks of inferred template counts. In a later analysis, generation probabilities were computed with a VDJ recombination model fitted to out-of-frame rearrangements, and the resulting probabilities were checked against IGoR. In a later analysis, TCR-TCR, TCR-HLA and TCR-CMV co-occurrence was scored with hypergeometric tests, and a repertoire-size bias correction was applied to TCR pairs. To estimate false discovery rates, a later analysis permuted the HLA or CMV assignments 20 times. In a later analysis, co-occurring TCRs were grouped using DBSCAN, and TCRdist sequence similarity was added for clustering within HLA-allele-positive subsets. Co-occurrence clustering excluded repertoires with fewer than 30,000 or more than 120,000 public chains, plus five with anomalous nucleotide sharing. The table was pulled from immuneACCESS by TCRdb, which kept in-frame rearrangements only. Such tables lose some clones; where checked, under half of the loss comes from unresolved V genes, and the rest has no known cause. The V and J calls and clone size come from that table; D and trimming were worked out from the DNA. The sample yields approximately 290,000 clones; around 80% were counted once. Together, the top ten hold about 0.3% of the sample.

The chain was built from TRBV30 and TRBJ1-2; the D gene is unclear. The sample taken for sequencing was PBMCs. This sequence originates from a girl aged 2 to 9 in good health and CMV-seronegative. The DNA is TGTGCCTGGAGTGCAGGCCCCTATGGCTACACCTTC. This yields the protein CAWSAGPYGYTF.